This T cell receptor beta chain was obtained from a study of OX40 agonist ivuxolimab in advanced cancers. On the study more broadly: Given to patients was ivuxolimab, an agonistic anti-OX40 (CD134) antibody. With a range of about 20 to 79, age averaged 60 years, and around 80% were male. Notes on the study in general: At 0.1 to 3.0 mg/kg and by week 6, CD4+ and CD8+ T cells in the blood had expanded clonally.

For this clone: Antigen specificity is unknown.

CDR3 length: 16 amino acids. Here immunoSEQ multiplex PCR was the method, and the copy in TCRdb shows in-frame clones only, minus some. This sample has roughly 71,000 clones, with around 84% found just once. The TCR comes from an adult with an advanced solid tumor such as melanoma, head and neck, liver or kidney cancer. The starting material was CD4+ or CD8+ T cells sorted from blood, obtained in a trial of the OX40 agonist ivuxolimab. This chain joins TRBV21-1 and TRBJ2-3; TRBD2 is the table's D call, not checked against the DNA. TRBV21-1 is a pseudogene segment. The chain's CDR3 is CASSDQRGGPTDTQYF. In DNA form, the CDR3 reads TGTGCCAGCAGCGATCAGCGGGGGGGCCCCACAGATACGCAGTATTTT.